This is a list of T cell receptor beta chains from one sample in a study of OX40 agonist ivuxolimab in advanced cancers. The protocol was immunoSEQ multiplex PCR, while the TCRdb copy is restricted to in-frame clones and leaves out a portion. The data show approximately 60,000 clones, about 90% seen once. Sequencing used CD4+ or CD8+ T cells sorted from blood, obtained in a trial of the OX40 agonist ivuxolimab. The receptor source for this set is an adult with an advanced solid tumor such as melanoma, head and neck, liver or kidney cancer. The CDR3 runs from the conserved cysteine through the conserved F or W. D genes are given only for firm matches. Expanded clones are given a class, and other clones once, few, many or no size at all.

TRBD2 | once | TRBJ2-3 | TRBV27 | TGTGCCATAGGGACTAGCGGGAGGGTAGATACGCAGTATTTT | CAIGTSGRVDTQYF
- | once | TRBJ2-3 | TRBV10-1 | TGCGCCAGCAGTGAGTCGCCTTCGTACGATACGCAGTATTTT | CASSESPSYDTQYF
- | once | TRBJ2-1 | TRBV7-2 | TGTGCCAGCAGCTTCGGCTGGCTAAACAATGAGCAGTTCTTC | CASSFGWLNNEQFF
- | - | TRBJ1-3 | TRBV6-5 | TGTGCCACGAACTCTGGAAACACCATATATTTT | CATNSGNTIYF
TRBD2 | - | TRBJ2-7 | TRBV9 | TGTGCCAGCAGCGTAGCATCGGGGGGCTACGAGCAGTACTTC | CASSVASGGYEQYF
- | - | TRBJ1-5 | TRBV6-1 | TGTGCCAGCAGCAAAGAGGGCATCTACAATCAGCCCCAGCATTTT | CASSKEGIYNQPQHF
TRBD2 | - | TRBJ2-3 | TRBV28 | TGTGCCAGCAGCGGCCGCGGGACAGCGGATACTAGCGGGCCCCGCACAGATACGCAGTATTTT | CASSGRGTADTSGPRTDTQYF
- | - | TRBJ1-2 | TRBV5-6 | TGTGCCAGCAGCTCCGATGAGTGGGGGGACCTGTATGGCTACACCTTC | CASSSDEWGDLYGYTF
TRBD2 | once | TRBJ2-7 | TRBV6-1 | TGTGCCAGCAGTGATCGGGGGGTCACCTACGAGCAGTACTTC | CASSDRGVTYEQYF
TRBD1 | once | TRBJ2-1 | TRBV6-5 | TGTGCCAGCAGTTACTCCTCAGGGACAGGGCGTAATGAGCAGTTCTTC | CASSYSSGTGRNEQFF
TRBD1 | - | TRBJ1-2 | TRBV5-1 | TGCGCCAGCAGCTCCTCGGGACAGGGTATCTATGGCTACACCTTC | CASSSSGQGIYGYTF
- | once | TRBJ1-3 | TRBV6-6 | TGTGCCAGCAGTTACCAAGGTTCTGGAAACACCATATATTTT | CASSYQGSGNTIYF
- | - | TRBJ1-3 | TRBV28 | TGTGCCAGCAGTTTGATACTCCCCTCTGGAAACACCATATATTTT | CASSLILPSGNTIYF
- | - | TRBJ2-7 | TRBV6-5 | TGTGCCAGCAGTTACTCCGCGGCGGAGACCTACGAGCAGTACTTC | CASSYSAAETYEQYF
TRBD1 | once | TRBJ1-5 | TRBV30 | TGTGCCTGGAGCACAGGACAGGGGAGGCAGCCCCAGCATTTT | CAWSTGQGRQPQHF
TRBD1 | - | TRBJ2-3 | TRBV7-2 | TGTGCCAGCAGCTTACAGGGGGCAGATACGCAGTATTTT | CASSLQGADTQYF
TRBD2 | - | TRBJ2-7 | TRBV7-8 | TGTGCCAGCAGCTTAGGAGGGAGGGCCCGTGTCTACGAGCAGTACTTC | CASSLGGRARVYEQYF
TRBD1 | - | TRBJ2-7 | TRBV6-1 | TGTGCCAGCAGTGCGACAGGGGGGCTCTACGAGCAGTACTTC | CASSATGGLYEQYF
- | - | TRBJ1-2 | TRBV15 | TGTGCCACCAGCCTAGGGGGGCGAACGGGGAACTATGGCTACACCTTC | CATSLGGRTGNYGYTF
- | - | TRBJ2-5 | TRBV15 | TGTGCCACCAGCAGGGACTGGTCCTCAGAGACCCAGTACTTC | CATSRDWSSETQYF
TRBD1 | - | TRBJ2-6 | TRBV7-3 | TGTGCCAGCAGCAAACAGGGGTATGGGGCCAACGTCCTGACTTTC | CASSKQGYGANVLTF
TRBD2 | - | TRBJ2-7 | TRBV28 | TGTGCCAGCAGTTTACGCGCGGGAGAGAAATACGAGCAGTACTTC | CASSLRAGEKYEQYF
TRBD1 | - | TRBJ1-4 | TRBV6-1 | TGTGCCAGCAGTGATGCCGGGGACAGGGGGCGGGAAAAACTGTTTTTT | CASSDAGDRGREKLFF
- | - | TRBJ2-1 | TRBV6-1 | TGTGCCAGCAGTGAGTTGGACCTAACATACAATGAGCAGTTCTTC | CASSELDLTYNEQFF
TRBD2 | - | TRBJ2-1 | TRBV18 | TGTGCCAGCTCACGCCTAGCGGGAGGGCTATTTGTCTCCTACAATGAGCAGTTCTTC | CASSRLAGGLFVSYNEQFF
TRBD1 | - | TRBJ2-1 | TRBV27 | TGTGCCAGCAGCCCCCGGACAGGTGCGTACAATGAGCAGTTCTTC | CASSPRTGAYNEQFF
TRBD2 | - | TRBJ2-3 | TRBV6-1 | TGTGCCAGCAGTGCTAGCGGGATAACAGATACGCAGTATTTT | CASSASGITDTQYF
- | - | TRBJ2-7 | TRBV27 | TGTGCCAGCAGTTTATCACCCGGGGTCGAGCAGTACTTC | CASSLSPGVEQYF
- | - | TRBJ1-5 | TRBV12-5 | TGTGCTAGTGGTTTGGTATGGGCAGGAACCAATCAGCCCCAGCATTTT | CASGLVWAGTNQPQHF
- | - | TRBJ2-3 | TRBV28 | TGTGCCAGCAGCCAACACGACAGGTTTTCAACTAGCACAGATACGCAGTATTTT | CASSQHDRFSTSTDTQYF
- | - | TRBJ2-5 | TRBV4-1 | TGCGCCAGCAGCCAAGGAGAAATCCAAGAGACCCAGTACTTC | CASSQGEIQETQYF
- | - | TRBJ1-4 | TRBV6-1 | TGTGCCAGCAGTGGTGTTTGGGGTGAAAAACTGTTTTTT | CASSGVWGEKLFF
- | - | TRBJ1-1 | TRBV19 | TGTGCCAGTAGTCTTGGGACGGCGAACACTGAAGCTTTCTTT | CASSLGTANTEAFF
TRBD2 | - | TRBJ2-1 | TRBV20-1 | TGCGGGACTAGCGGGGACAATGAGCAGTTCTTC | CGTSGDNEQFF
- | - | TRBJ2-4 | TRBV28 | TGTGCCAGCAGCGGACAGAGATTAGCCAAAAACATTCAGTACTTC | CASSGQRLAKNIQYF
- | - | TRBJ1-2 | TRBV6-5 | TGTGCCAGCAGTTACTTAACCGGCGCAAACTATGGCTACACCTTC | CASSYLTGANYGYTF
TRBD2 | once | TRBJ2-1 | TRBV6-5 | TGTGCCAGCAGTTTTACCGGGACTAGCGGCTACAATGAGCAGTTCTTC | CASSFTGTSGYNEQFF
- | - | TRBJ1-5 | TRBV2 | TGTGCCAGCACCCAAGGGGCCTACGAAGAGAGTCAGCCCCAGCATTTT | CASTQGAYEESQPQHF
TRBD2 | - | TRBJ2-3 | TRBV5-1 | TGCGCCAGCAGCTTGGCGGGACTAGCGGGAGTAGGAGATACGCAGTATTTT | CASSLAGLAGVGDTQYF
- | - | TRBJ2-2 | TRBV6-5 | TGTGCCAGCAGTTACCGGACCGGGGAGCTGTTTTTT | CASSYRTGELFF
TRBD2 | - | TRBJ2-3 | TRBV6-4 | TGTGCCAGCAGCCCTCTAGCGGGAGCCGTTTCAGATACGCAGTATTTT | CASSPLAGAVSDTQYF
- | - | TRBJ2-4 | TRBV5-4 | TGTGCCAGCAGCTTGGCCCTTACCAAAAGGTCCAAAAACATTCAGTACTTC | CASSLALTKRSKNIQYF
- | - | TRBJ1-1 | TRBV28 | TGTGCCAGCAATGCGGTGAACACTGAAGCTTTCTTT | CASNAVNTEAFF
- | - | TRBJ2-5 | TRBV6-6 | TGTGCCAGCAGGTCCCCACTTGGGAAAGAGACCCAGTACTTC | CASRSPLGKETQYF
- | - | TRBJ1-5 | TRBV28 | TGTGCCAGCACCCTGGGGGGAAGGAGCAATCAGCCCCAGCATTTT | CASTLGGRSNQPQHF
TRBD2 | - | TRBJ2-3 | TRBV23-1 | TGCGCCAGCAGTCAACTAGCGGGAGCAGATACGCAGTATTTT | CASSQLAGADTQYF
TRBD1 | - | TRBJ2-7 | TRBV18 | TGTGCCAGCTCTCCGCGGGCACAGGGGGCCTCCGAGCAGTACTTC | CASSPRAQGASEQYF
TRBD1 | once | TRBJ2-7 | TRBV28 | TGTGCCAGCAGATCCCCCGGGACAGGACCCTACGAGCAGTACTTC | CASRSPGTGPYEQYF
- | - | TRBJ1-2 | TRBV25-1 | TGTGCCAGCAGTGAATACCCAGAAACGTCCGGCTACACCTTC | CASSEYPETSGYTF
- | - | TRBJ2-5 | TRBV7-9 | TGTGCCAGCCTCATTCTCCGGGCTAGTACAGAGACCCAGTACTTC | CASLILRASTETQYF
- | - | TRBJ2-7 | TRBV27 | TGTGCCAGCAGTCCTCTCCCCGGGACAATTCCTGTCGAGCAGTACTTC | CASSPLPGTIPVEQYF
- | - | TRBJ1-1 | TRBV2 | TGTGCCAGCAGTCCTCAAACGGTTAGGGGGACGGAAGCTTTCTTT | CASSPQTVRGTEAFF